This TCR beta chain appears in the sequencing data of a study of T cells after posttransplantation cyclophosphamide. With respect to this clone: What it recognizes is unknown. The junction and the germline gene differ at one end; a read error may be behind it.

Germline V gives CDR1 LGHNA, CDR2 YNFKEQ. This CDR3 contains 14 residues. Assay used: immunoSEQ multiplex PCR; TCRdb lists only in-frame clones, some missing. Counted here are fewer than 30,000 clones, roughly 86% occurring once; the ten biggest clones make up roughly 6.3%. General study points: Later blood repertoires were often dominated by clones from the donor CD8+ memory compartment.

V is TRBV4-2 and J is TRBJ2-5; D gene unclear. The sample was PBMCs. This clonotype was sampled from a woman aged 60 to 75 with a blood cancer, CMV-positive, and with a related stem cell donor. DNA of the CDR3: TGTGCCAGCAGCAAAGAGAGGTTACAAGAGACCCAGTACTTC. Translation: CASSKERLQETQYF.